The 31 T cell receptor beta chains in this list originate from one sample, sequenced in a study of spatial heterogeneity in lung cancer. The antigens these receptors bind are not known. Each CDR3 protein is one row after TCRdb ran MiXCR on the 5' RACE reads. Here the sample spans some 20,000 distinct CDR3 sequences, approximately 15% being singletons. Findings and caveats of the study: Counts that tracked tumor mutation counts were those of expanded intratumoral alpha and beta TCRs.

Time point given: sample taken at primary tumor resection. The sequencing here drew on lung tumor tissue, taken at surgery. The receptors here all came from a female donor with early-stage non-small cell lung cancer.

The chain has TRBV28 and TRBJ2-3; D is possibly TRBD1 (6 bases). Germline CDR1 is MDHEN and CDR2 is SYDVKM. V gave up 4 bases and J gave up 4 bases, with 15 bases separating them. The CDR3 is made up of 15 amino acids. CDR3 amino acids: CASSSLTPGADTQYF. In DNA, the CDR3 is TGTGCCAGCAGTTCCCTTACCCCAGGGGCAGATACGCAGTATTTT. Using reference TRBV28 and TRBJ2-3 for the parts outside the CDR3, the full variable domain is DVKVTQSSRYLVKRTGEKVFLECVQDMDHENMFWYRQDPGLGLRLIYFSYDVKMKEKGDIPEGYSVSREKKERFSLILESASTNQTSMYLCASSSLTPGADTQYFGPGTRLTVL.

The chain carries TRBV11-2 and TRBJ2-7; D might be TRBD1 or TRBD2, each matching 6 bases. The V end was cut by 5 bases, the J end by 2 bases, with 13 bases between. The CDR3 has 14 residues. Germline V CDR1 and CDR2: SGHAT, FQNNGV. This chain's CDR3 is CASSPVGGPYEQYF. CDR3 bases: TGTGCCAGCAGCCCGGTGGGGGGCCCCTACGAGCAGTACTTC.

The chain has TRBV30 and TRBJ1-6, with 9 positions matching TRBD1. The ends lost 2 bases at V and 4 bases at J; junction bases unmatched: 6. Per germline, CDR1 GTSNPN and CDR2 SVGIG (reference sequence). The CDR3 has 16 amino acids. The DNA of the CDR3 is TGTGCCTGGAGTTTTACAGGGGGCTCTTATAATTCACCCCTCCACTTT. As protein: CAWSFTGGSYNSPLHF.

This clonotype was observed many times. The J gene is TRBJ2-1, the V gene TRBV4-1, with D unresolved. The CDR3 is 14 residues long. Germline CDR1 reads MGHRA; CDR2 reads YSYEKL. Trimming cost V 0 bases and J 10 bases, with 13 bases left between them. The CDR3 sequence is CASSQDPGRNEQFF. DNA for the CDR3: TGCGCCAGCAGCCAAGATCCAGGAAGGAACGAGCAGTTCTTC.

V usage is TRBV20-1 and J usage is TRBJ2-7, with TRBD1 identical over 9 bases. The CDR3 contains 14 residues. The ends lost 5 bases at V and 3 bases at J; junction bases unmatched: 8. Germline loops: CDR1 DFQATT, CDR2 SNEGSKA (reference sequence). CDR3 bases: TGCAGTGCTCAAACCGGGACAGGGATCTACGAGCAGTACTTC. Translating it yields CSAQTGTGIYEQYF.

This clonotype was counted between two and nine times. The rearrangement joins TRBV5-1 to TRBJ2-6; D is undetermined. The CDR3 has 14 amino acids. In germline, CDR1 is SGHRS, CDR2 YFSETQ. Trimming shortened V by 4 bases and J by 0 bases, and 5 bases separated the two germline ends. The CDR3 DNA is TGCGCCAGCAGCGTGGACTCTGGGGCCAACGTCCTGACTTTC. Translation: CASSVDSGANVLTF. Full variable domain (outside the CDR3, taken from reference TRBV5-1 and TRBJ2-6): KAGVTQTPRYLIKTRGQQVTLSCSPISGHRSVSWYQQTPGQGLQFLFEYFSETQRNKGNFPGRFSGRQFSNSRSEMNVSTLELGDSALYLCASSVDSGANVLTFGAGSRLTVL.

The chain uses TRBV12-3 or TRBV12-4 and TRBJ2-4, with 7 bases lining up with TRBD2. V shed 3 bases, J shed 0 bases, and the junction held 2 bases outside the gene matches. The CDR3 extends over 15 amino acids. CDR3 sequence reads: CASSLASGAKNIQYF. As DNA, the CDR3 is TGTGCCAGCAGTTTGGCTAGCGGAGCCAAAAACATTCAGTACTTC.

The V and J genes are TRBV11-2 and TRBJ2-5, with unresolved D. Germline values: CDR1 SGHAT, CDR2 FQNNGV. Trimming cost V 4 bases and J 2 bases, with 17 bases left between them. CDR3 length: 16 residues. The CDR3 here is CASSSPSFPGQETQYF. The DNA for the CDR3 is TGTGCCAGCAGCTCTCCCTCTTTCCCCGGTCAAGAGACCCAGTACTTC.

This clonotype showed up just a few times. V gene TRBV10-3 combines with J gene TRBJ2-1; the match to TRBD2 covers 8 bases. Germline CDR1 and CDR2: ENHRY and SYGVKD. The CDR3 runs to 13 residues. Trimming cost V 6 bases and J 6 bases; bases outside gene matches: 4. CDR3 DNA: TGTGCCATCAGCGCGGGAGGTCGCAATGAGCAGTTCTTC. Protein sequence: CAISAGGRNEQFF.

This clonotype has a handful of counts. The V gene is TRBV12-3 or TRBV12-4, the J gene TRBJ2-1, with a tentative D call TRBD1 (6 bases). V dropped 6 bases and J dropped 8 bases, with 20 bases sitting between them. The CDR3 has 15 residues. The CDR3 sequence is CASSAGTRSRDEQFF. In DNA form, the CDR3 reads TGTGCCAGCAGCGCCGGGACACGGTCGCGGGATGAGCAGTTCTTC.

In its sample, this clonotype ranks as medium-sized. The V and J genes are TRBV29-1 and TRBJ2-1; 11 nucleotides agree with TRBD2. The CDR3 runs to 18 residues. V lost 0 bases to trimming and J lost 7 bases; unmatched junction nucleotides: 14. Germline CDR1 is SQVTM and CDR2 is ANQGSEA. CDR3 nucleotide sequence: TGCAGCGTTGAAGATCCGGGTACTAGCGGGGGCTACGGGAATGAGCAGTTCTTC. This sequence encodes CSVEDPGTSGGYGNEQFF.

This clonotype was recorded at least ten times. The genes are TRBV20-1 and TRBJ2-1, with D perhaps TRBD1 or TRBD2 (5 bases each). Germline values: CDR1 DFQATT, CDR2 SNEGSKA (reference sequence). This CDR3 comprises 16 residues. V lost 3 bases and J 7 bases, leaving 22 bases between the germline ends. The CDR3 region has the DNA TGCAGTGCTAGTCCCCTGGGTAGGGGAGTTGGTAATGAGCAGTTCTTC. It yields the protein CSASPLGRGVGNEQFF.

This clonotype was counted many times. The chain carries TRBV18 and TRBJ2-1, with D possibly matching TRBD1 (6 bases). Per germline, CDR1 KGHSH and CDR2 LQKENI. With 3 bases removed from V and 5 bases from J, the gap between germline ends came to 11 bases. This CDR3 is 14 amino acids long. The CDR3 region is CASSPKGDDNEQFF. The CDR3 bases are TGTGCCAGCTCACCTAAGGGGGACGACAATGAGCAGTTCTTC. Drawing the rest from reference TRBV18 and TRBJ2-1, the complete variable domain is NAGVMQNPRHLVRRRGQEARLRCSPMKGHSHVYWYRQLPEEGLKFMVYLQKENIIDESGMPKERFSAEFPKEGPSILRIQQVVRGDSAAYFCASSPKGDDNEQFFGPGTRLTVL.

This clonotype was seen only a few times. The chain links TRBV20-1 to TRBJ2-3; 7 positions match TRBD1. The CDR3 extends over 14 amino acids. The V segment lost 8 bases and the J segment 3 bases; nucleotides outside the gene matches: 11. The germline gives CDR1 DFQATT, CDR2 SNEGSKA (reference sequence). CDR3 nucleotide sequence: TGCAGTTCGACAAGACAGGGCGGGACAGATACGCAGTATTTT. This translates into CSSTRQGGTDTQYF.

The rearrangement joins TRBV29-1 to TRBJ2-5; TRBD1 matches 11 bases. V was clipped by 7 bases and J by 2 bases; unmatched bases: 6. CDR1 is SQVTM and CDR2 is ANQGSEA in the germline V gene. CDR3 length: 14 amino acids. The CDR3 sequence: CSGRGTGGQETQYF. For the CDR3, the DNA is TGCAGCGGGAGAGGGACAGGGGGTCAAGAGACCCAGTACTTC.

In this sample, this clonotype is medium-sized. This chain connects TRBV5-1 to TRBJ2-7, with D perhaps TRBD1 (6 bases). Trimming shortened V by 9 bases and J by 3 bases, and 19 bases separated the two germline ends. This CDR3 comprises 14 residues. Germline V gene sequence: CDR1 SGHRS, CDR2 YFSETQ. The CDR3, as DNA: TGCGCCATCTTTGGACAGTCCGTAATCTACGAGCAGTACTTC. This gives the protein CAIFGQSVIYEQYF.

This clonotype counts as large (0.1 to 1%). This chain uses TRBV29-1 with TRBJ2-7; D is tentatively TRBD1 or TRBD2 (6 bases each). Germline values: CDR1 SQVTM, CDR2 ANQGSEA. Trimming took 0 bases from V and 12 from J, leaving 12 bases between them. This CDR3 is 11 amino acids long. The CDR3 DNA follows: TGCAGCGTTGAAGATGGAGGGGGTCCGTACTTC. Encoded protein: CSVEDGGGPYF.

V usage is TRBV7-2 and J usage is TRBJ2-5; tentative D call: TRBD2 (6 bases). The CDR3 loop spans 14 amino acids. Per germline, CDR1 SGHTA and CDR2 FQGNSA. V lost 0 bases and J 5 bases, leaving 10 bases between the germline ends. In DNA form, the CDR3 reads TGTGCCAGCAGCTTAGCACCGGGGGTGGAGACCCAGTACTTC. Its protein is CASSLAPGVETQYF.

The chain couples TRBV5-1 to TRBJ2-3; D is unresolved. In germline, CDR1 is SGHRS, CDR2 YFSETQ. With 5 bases removed from V and 3 bases from J, the gap between germline ends came to 7 bases. The CDR3 is made up of 12 amino acids. The CDR3 region is CASRFSTDTQYF. The DNA of the CDR3 is TGCGCCAGCAGATTCTCTACAGATACGCAGTATTTT.

The chain links TRBV28 to TRBJ2-1, with a weak D call TRBD1 (5 bases). The germline gives CDR1 MDHEN, CDR2 SYDVKM. The CDR3 length is 15 residues. The ends were cut back, 5 bases at V and 8 bases at J, with 19 bases in the middle. The CDR3 coding sequence is TGTGCCAGCAGTGATTGGACAAAAGGAATTGATGAGCAGTTCTTC. Its translation is CASSDWTKGIDEQFF. The full variable domain, rest sourced from reference TRBV28 and TRBJ2-1, is DVKVTQSSRYLVKRTGEKVFLECVQDMDHENMFWYRQDPGLGLRLIYFSYDVKMKEKGDIPEGYSVSREKKERFSLILESASTNQTSMYLCASSDWTKGIDEQFFGPGTRLTVL.

The gene calls are TRBV18 and TRBJ2-5; TRBD2 agrees at 11 bases. Trimming took 4 bases from V and 6 from J; bases not matched to a gene: 4. The germline V gene has CDR1 KGHSH and CDR2 LQKENI. CDR3 length: 14 residues. In DNA, the CDR3 is TGTGCCAGCTCACAAACTAGCGGGAGACAGACCCAGTACTTC. As protein: CASSQTSGRQTQYF.

This clonotype was detected a few times. Here the CDR3 reads CSVNGGATSTDTQYF. CDR3 DNA sequence: TGCAGCGTTAATGGCGGGGCTACTAGCACAGATACGCAGTATTTT. J is TRBJ2-3 and V is TRBV29-1, with a weak D call TRBD2 (6 bases). Trimming removed 5 bases at V and 0 bases at J, with 15 bases between. The CDR3 contains 15 residues. The germline V gene encodes CDR1 SQVTM and CDR2 ANQGSEA.

This clonotype came up many times. The chain couples TRBV12-3 or TRBV12-4 to TRBJ2-3; 10 nucleotides line up with TRBD2. The CDR3 covers 14 residues. V shed 8 bases and J 5 bases; nucleotides not matched to a gene: 7. The CDR3 here is CASRSGGAIDTQYF. CDR3 nucleotide sequence: TGTGCCAGCCGAAGCGGGGGGGCTATAGATACGCAGTATTTT.

V is TRBV7-3 and J is TRBJ2-1; 7 bases map to TRBD2. Germline trimming cut 4 bases from V and 7 bases from J; bases unmatched to any gene: 10. This CDR3 has 15 amino acids. Germline V gene sequence: CDR1 SGHTA, CDR2 FQGTGA. The CDR3 bases are TGTGCCAGCAGCTCCCGGCGGGAGAATAGAAATGAGCAGTTCTTC. Its translation: CASSSRRENRNEQFF. Full variable domain (rest looked up from reference TRBV7-3 and TRBJ2-1): GAGVSQTPSNKVTEKGKYVELRCDPISGHTALYWYRQSLGQGPEFLIYFQGTGAADDSGLPNDRFFAVRPEGSVSTLKIQRTERGDSAVYLCASSSRRENRNEQFFGPGTRLTVL.

In this sample, this clonotype is medium-sized (0.01 to 0.1%). V gene TRBV19 combines with J gene TRBJ2-7, with D perhaps matching TRBD2 (6 bases). V gave up 5 bases and J gave up 0 bases, with 11 bases separating them. Germline V gene data show CDR1 as LNHDA and CDR2 as SQIVND (reference sequence). The CDR3 has 14 residues. CDR3 nucleotides: TGTGCCAGTAGTGGAGGGCAGCCCTCCTACGAGCAGTACTTC. This translates into CASSGGQPSYEQYF.

In the case of this clonotype: This may come from a read error, since a much larger clone is one base off. The chain uses TRBV9 and TRBJ2-1; 10 positions match TRBD2. Germline V lookup: CDR1 SGDLS, CDR2 YYNGEE. The CDR3 extends over 16 amino acids. The trim removed 8 bases at V and 9 bases at J, leaving 17 bases unmatched. The CDR3 loop is CARNGIRTSGIGEQFF. The CDR3 nucleotides are TGTGCCAGAAACGGTATTAGGACTAGCGGTATCGGTGAGCAGTTCTTC.

CDR3 region: CASSLWRPSTSTDTQYF. The CDR3 region has the DNA TGCGCCAGCAGCTTGTGGAGACCTAGTACTAGCACAGATACGCAGTATTTT. The V gene is TRBV5-1, the J gene TRBJ2-3, with no clear D. CDR3 length equals 17 residues. Between the trimmed V and J ends, which lost 1 base and 0 bases, there was a span of 15 bases. Per the germline V gene, CDR1 is SGHRS and CDR2 is YFSETQ.

The chain has TRBV7-8 and TRBJ1-1, with 8 bases identical to TRBD1. J was trimmed by 1 base and V by 5 bases; bases with no gene match: 6. CDR3 length equals 15 residues. Germline CDR1 is SGHVS and CDR2 is FQNEAQ. CDR3 loop: CASSPRTGRNTEAFF. The DNA of the CDR3 is TGTGCCAGCAGCCCGAGGACAGGGAGGAACACTGAAGCTTTCTTT.

This clonotype has a handful of counts. This rearrangement joins TRBV5-1 to TRBJ2-2, with 9 positions matching TRBD2. CDR3 length: 16 residues. The germline V gene encodes CDR1 SGHRS and CDR2 YFSETQ. V gave up 5 bases and J gave up 0 bases; unmatched junction bases: 5. The CDR3 DNA follows: TGCGCCAGCAGTAGGACTAGCGACTCGAACACCGGGGAGCTGTTTTTT. Encoded protein: CASSRTSDSNTGELFF. Full variable domain (remainder filled in from reference TRBV5-1 and TRBJ2-2): KAGVTQTPRYLIKTRGQQVTLSCSPISGHRSVSWYQQTPGQGLQFLFEYFSETQRNKGNFPGRFSGRQFSNSRSEMNVSTLELGDSALYLCASSRTSDSNTGELFFGEGSRLTVL.

This clonotype appeared a few times. The gene calls are TRBV2 and TRBJ2-7; unclear D gene. V lost 3 bases and J 2 bases, leaving 8 bases between the germline ends. CDR1 and CDR2 from the germline V gene are SNHLY and FYNNEI. The CDR3 extends over 13 amino acids. This CDR3 is CASSDGGTYEQYF. The CDR3 nucleotides read TGTGCCAGCAGTGATGGTGGAACCTACGAGCAGTACTTC.

This clonotype has a handful of counts. The rearrangement links TRBV7-3 to TRBJ2-1; perhaps TRBD1 as D (5 bases). This CDR3 is built from 12 residues. V was pared by 5 bases and J by 10 bases, with 12 bases between. The V gene's germline CDR1 is SGHTA and CDR2 FQGTGA. CDR3 nucleotides: TGTGCCAGCAGCACTTATAGGGGAGAGCAGTTCTTC. Translating gives CASSTYRGEQFF.